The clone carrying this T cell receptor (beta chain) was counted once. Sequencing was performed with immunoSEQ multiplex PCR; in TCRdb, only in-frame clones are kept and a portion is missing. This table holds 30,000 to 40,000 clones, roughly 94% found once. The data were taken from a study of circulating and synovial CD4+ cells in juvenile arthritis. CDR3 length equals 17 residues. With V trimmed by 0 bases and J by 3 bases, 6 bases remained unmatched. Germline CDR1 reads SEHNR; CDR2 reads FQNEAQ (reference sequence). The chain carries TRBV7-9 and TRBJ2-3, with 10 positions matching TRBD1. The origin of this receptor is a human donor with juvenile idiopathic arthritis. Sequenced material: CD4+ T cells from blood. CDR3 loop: CASSLAAGQGLTDTQYF. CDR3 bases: TGTGCCAGCAGCTTAGCCGCGGGACAGGGGTTAACAGATACGCAGTATTTT.